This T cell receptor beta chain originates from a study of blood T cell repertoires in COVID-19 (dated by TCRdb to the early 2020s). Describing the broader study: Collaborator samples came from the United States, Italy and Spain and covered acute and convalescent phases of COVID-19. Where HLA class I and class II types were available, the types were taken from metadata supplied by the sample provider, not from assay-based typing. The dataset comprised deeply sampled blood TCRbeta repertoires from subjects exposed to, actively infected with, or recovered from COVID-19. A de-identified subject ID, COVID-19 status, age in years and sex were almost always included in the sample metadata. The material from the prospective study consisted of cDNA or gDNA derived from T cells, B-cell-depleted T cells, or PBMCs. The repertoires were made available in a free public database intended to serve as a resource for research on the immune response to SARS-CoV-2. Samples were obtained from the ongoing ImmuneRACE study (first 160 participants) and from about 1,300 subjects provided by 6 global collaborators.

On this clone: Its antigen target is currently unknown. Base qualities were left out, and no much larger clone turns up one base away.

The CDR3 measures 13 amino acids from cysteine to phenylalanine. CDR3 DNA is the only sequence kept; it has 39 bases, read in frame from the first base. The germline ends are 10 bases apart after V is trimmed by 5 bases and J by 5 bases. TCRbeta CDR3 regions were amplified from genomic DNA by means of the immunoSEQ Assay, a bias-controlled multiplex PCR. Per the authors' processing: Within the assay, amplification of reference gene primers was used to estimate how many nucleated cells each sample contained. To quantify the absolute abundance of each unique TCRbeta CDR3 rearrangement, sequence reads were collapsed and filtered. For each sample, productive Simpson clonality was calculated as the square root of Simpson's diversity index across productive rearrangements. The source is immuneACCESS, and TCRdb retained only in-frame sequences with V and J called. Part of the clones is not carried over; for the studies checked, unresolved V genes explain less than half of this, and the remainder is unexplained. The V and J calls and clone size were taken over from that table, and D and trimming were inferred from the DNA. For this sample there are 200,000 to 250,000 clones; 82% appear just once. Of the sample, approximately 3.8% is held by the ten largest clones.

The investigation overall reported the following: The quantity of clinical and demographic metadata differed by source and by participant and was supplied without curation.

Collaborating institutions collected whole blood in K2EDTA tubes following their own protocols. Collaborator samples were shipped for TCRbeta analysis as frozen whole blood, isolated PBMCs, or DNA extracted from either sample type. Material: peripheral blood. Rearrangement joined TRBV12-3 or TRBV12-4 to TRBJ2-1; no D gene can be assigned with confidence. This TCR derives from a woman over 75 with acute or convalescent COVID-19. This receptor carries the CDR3 CASSPRRDNEQFF. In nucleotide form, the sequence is TGTGCCAGCAGTCCCAGACGGGACAATGAGCAGTTCTTC.